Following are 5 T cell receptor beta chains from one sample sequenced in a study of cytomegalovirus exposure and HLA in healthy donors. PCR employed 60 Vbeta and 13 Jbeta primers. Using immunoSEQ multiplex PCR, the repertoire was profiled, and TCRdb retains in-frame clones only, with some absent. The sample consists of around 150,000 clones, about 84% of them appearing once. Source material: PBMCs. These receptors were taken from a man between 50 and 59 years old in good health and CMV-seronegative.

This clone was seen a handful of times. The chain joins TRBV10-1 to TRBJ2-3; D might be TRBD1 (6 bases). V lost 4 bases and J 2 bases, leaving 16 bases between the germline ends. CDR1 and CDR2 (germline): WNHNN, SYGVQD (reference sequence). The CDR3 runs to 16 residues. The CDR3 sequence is CASSASQGFNTDTQYF. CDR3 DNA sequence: TGCGCCAGCAGTGCGTCACAGGGATTTAACACAGATACGCAGTATTTT.

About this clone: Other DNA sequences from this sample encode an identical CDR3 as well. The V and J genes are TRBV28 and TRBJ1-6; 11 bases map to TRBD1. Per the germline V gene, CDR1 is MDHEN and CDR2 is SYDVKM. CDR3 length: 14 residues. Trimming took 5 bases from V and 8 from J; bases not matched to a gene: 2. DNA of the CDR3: TGTGCCAGCAGTCCGGGACAGGGGGATTCACCCCTCCACTTT. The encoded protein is CASSPGQGDSPLHF.

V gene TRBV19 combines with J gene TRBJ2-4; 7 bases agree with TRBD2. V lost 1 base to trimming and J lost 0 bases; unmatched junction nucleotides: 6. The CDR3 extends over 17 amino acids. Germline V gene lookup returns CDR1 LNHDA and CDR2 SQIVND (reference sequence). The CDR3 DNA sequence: TGTGCCAGTAGTATAGTCCGGGGGGACCGAGCCAAAAACATTCAGTACTTC. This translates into CASSIVRGDRAKNIQYF.

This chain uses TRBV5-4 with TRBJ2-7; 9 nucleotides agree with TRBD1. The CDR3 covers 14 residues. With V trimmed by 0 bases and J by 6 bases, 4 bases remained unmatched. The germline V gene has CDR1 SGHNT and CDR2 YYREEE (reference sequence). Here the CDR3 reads CASSLGDRECEQYF. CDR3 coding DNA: TGTGCCAGCAGCTTGGGGGACAGGGAGTGCGAGCAGTACTTC. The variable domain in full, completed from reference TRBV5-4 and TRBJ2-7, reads ETGVTQSPTHLIKTRGQQVTLRCSSQSGHNTVSWYQQALGQGPQFIFQYYREEENGRGNFPPRFSGLQFPNYSSELNVNALELDDSALYLCASSLGDRECEQYFGPGTRLTVT.

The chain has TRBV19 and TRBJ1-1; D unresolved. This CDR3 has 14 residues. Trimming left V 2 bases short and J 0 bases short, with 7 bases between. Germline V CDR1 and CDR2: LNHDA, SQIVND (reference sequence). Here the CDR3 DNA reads TGTGCCAGTAGTATACAGAACATGAACACTGAAGCTTTCTTT. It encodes CASSIQNMNTEAFF.